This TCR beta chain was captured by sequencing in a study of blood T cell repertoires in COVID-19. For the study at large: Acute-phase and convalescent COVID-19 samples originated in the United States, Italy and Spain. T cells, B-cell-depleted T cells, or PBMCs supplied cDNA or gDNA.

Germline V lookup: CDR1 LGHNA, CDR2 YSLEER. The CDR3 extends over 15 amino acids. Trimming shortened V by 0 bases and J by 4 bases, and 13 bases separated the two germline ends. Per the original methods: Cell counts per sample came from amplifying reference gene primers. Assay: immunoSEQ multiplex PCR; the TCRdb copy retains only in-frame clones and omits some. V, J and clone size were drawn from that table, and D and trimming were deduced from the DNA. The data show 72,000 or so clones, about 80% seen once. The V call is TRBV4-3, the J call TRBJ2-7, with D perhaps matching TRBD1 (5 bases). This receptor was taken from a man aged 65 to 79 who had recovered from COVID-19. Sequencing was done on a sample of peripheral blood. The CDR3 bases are TGCGCCAGCAGCCAAGAGTCTAAGGGGCCGTACGAGCAGTACTTC. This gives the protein CASSQESKGPYEQYF.